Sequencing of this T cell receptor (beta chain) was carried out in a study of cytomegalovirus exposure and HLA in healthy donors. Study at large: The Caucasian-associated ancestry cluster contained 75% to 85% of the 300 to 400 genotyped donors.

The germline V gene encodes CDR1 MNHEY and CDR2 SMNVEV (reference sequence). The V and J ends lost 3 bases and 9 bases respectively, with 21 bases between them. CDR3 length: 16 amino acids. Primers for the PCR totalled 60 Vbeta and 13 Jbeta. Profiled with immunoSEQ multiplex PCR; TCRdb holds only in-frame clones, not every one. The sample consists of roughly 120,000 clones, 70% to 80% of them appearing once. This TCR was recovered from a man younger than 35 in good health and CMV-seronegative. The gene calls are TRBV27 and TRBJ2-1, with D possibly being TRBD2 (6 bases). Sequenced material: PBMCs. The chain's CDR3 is CASSFLFRVAGSEQFF. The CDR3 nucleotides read TGTGCCAGCAGTTTTCTATTCAGGGTGGCGGGGAGTGAGCAGTTCTTC.